This T cell receptor (beta chain) was captured by sequencing in a study of T cell repertoires in cytomegalovirus infection. Turning to this clonotype: Its antigen is not identified.

TCRdb fed the reads into MiXCR, producing one record per CDR3 protein. In the table there are 250,000 to 300,000 distinct CDR3 sequences, 22% of which are singletons. Germline CDR1 SGHTA, CDR2 FQGNSA. CDR3 size: 15 residues. Losses at the gene ends were 6 bases for V and 5 bases for J; bases not matched to a gene: 11. The sample in question was cultured PBMCs, obtained from culture after CMV antigen stimulation. The chain has TRBV7-2 and TRBJ2-5; TRBD1 agrees at 8 bases. The TCR was taken from a human donor in good health (CMV status not recorded). Some clones in this sample may be carry-over from other donors' samples. For the CDR3, the DNA is TGTGCCAGCAGGCCTCCAGGGGGCTCGGCGGAGACCCAGTACTTC. As protein: CASRPPGGSAETQYF. The full variable domain, its missing parts supplied by reference TRBV7-2 and TRBJ2-5, is GAGVSQSPSNKVTEKGKDVELRCDPISGHTALYWYRQSLGQGLEFLIYFQGNSAPDKSGLPSDRFSAERTGGSVSTLTIQRTQQEDSAVYLCASRPPGGSAETQYFGPGTRLLVL.